These 5 T cell receptor beta chains came from one sample sequenced in a study of follicular helper T cells after annual influenza vaccination. Time point in this sample: 2015-2016 season, pre-vaccination. Here immunoSEQ multiplex PCR was the method, and the copy in TCRdb shows in-frame clones only, minus some. The sample carries approximately 10,000 clones, over 70% recorded once. The source was CXCR5+ CD38- circulating T follicular helper cells from blood, collected on the day of influenza vaccination. The subset: circulating Tfh, non-naive CD4+CXCR5+PD-1+ (ICOS+CD38+ or ICOS-CD38-). The origin of the receptors is an adult who received the influenza vaccine.

The chain uses TRBV4-2 and TRBJ2-3; TRBD2 is a possible D gene (7 bases). V lost 4 bases and J lost 2, with 16 bases in between. The CDR3 totals 16 residues. Germline loops: CDR1 LGHNA, CDR2 YNFKEQ. In DNA, the CDR3 is TGTGCCAGCAGCCCAATGGGGGGGCGGGACACAGATACGCAGTATTTT. Its translation is CASSPMGGRDTDTQYF.

The chain carries TRBV18 and TRBJ1-2; D is unclear. Trimming removed 4 bases from V and 2 bases from J, with 8 bases in between. This CDR3 has 13 residues. Germline CDR1 and CDR2: KGHSH and LQKENI. The CDR3 region has the DNA TGTGCCAGCTCACTAAAGGACAACTATGGCTACACCTTC. Translated: CASSLKDNYGYTF.

V is TRBV10-1 and J is TRBJ2-5; D may correspond to TRBD1 or TRBD2 (5 bases each). Trimming shortened V by 0 bases and J by 5 bases, and 10 bases separated the two germline ends. This CDR3 contains 14 residues. CDR1 and CDR2 from the germline V gene are WNHNN and SYGVQD (reference sequence). CDR3 amino acids: CASSESYEGETQYF. The CDR3 region has the DNA TGCGCCAGCAGTGAGTCCTACGAGGGGGAGACCCAGTACTTC.

This clone appeared once. V gene TRBV6-5 combines with J gene TRBJ2-7; tentatively, D is TRBD1 (6 bases). Trimming stripped 5 bases from V and 4 bases from J, with 12 bases between. Germline V lookup: CDR1 MNHEY, CDR2 SVGAGI. This CDR3 is 13 amino acids long. CDR3 loop: CASSGQSPYEQYF. As DNA, the CDR3 is TGTGCCAGCAGTGGACAGAGCCCATACGAGCAGTACTTC.

V and J are TRBV5-1 and TRBJ2-5, with 8 bases aligning to TRBD2. The germline gives CDR1 SGHRS, CDR2 YFSETQ. This CDR3 is 14 amino acids long. J gave up 7 bases and V 6 bases, and 11 bases lay outside the gene matches. CDR3: CASTEAGALGTQYF. As DNA, the CDR3 is TGCGCCAGCACTGAAGCGGGGGCCTTAGGGACCCAGTACTTC.